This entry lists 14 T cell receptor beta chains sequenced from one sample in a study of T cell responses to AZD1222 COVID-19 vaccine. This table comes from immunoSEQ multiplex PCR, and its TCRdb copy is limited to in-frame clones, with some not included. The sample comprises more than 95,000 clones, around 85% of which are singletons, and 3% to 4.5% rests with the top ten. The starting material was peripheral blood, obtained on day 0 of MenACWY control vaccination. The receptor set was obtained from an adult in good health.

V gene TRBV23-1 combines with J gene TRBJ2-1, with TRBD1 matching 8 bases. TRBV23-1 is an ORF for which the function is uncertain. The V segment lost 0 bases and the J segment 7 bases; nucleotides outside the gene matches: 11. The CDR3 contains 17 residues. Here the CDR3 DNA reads TGCGCCAGCAGTCAATCGGGCCCGGGGACAGGCGGAAATGAGCAGTTCTTC. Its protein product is CASSQSGPGTGGNEQFF.

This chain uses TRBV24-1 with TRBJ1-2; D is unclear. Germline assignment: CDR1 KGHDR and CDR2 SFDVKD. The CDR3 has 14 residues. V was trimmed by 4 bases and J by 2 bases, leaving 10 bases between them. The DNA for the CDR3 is TGTGCCACCAGTGACCCCGGGCCGAACTATGGCTACACCTTC. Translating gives CATSDPGPNYGYTF.

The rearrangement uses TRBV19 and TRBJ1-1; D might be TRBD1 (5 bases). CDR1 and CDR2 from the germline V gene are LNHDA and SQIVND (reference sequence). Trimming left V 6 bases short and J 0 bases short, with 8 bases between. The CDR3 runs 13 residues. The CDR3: CASSKQVNTEAFF. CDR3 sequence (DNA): TGTGCCAGTAGCAAACAGGTGAACACTGAAGCTTTCTTT. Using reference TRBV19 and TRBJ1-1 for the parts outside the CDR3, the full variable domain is DGGITQSPKYLFRKEGQNVTLSCEQNLNHDAMYWYRQDPGQGLRLIYYSQIVNDFQKGDIAEGYSVSREKKESFPLTVTSAQKNPTAFYLCASSKQVNTEAFFGQGTRLTVV.

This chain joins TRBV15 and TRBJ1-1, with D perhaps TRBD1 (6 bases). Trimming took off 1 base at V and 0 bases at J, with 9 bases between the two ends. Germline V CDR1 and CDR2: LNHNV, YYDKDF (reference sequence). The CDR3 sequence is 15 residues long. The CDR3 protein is CATSRVRTVNTEAFF. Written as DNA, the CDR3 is TGTGCCACCAGCAGAGTGAGGACAGTGAACACTGAAGCTTTCTTT. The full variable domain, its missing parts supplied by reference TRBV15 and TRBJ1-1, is DAMVIQNPRYQVTQFGKPVTLSCSQTLNHNVMYWYQQKSSQAPKLLFHYYDKDFNNEADTPDNFQSRRPNTSFCFLDIRSPGLGDTAMYLCATSRVRTVNTEAFFGQGTRLTVV.

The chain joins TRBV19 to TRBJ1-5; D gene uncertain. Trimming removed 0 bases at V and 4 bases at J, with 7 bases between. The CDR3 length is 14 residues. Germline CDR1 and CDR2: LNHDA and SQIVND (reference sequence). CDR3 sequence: CASSIEGPNQPQHF. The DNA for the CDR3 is TGTGCCAGTAGTATAGAAGGACCTAATCAGCCCCAGCATTTT. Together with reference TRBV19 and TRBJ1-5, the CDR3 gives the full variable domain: DGGITQSPKYLFRKEGQNVTLSCEQNLNHDAMYWYRQDPGQGLRLIYYSQIVNDFQKGDIAEGYSVSREKKESFPLTVTSAQKNPTAFYLCASSIEGPNQPQHFGDGTRLSIL.

The CDR3 is CASSLGYSNEQFF. The CDR3 bases are TGTGCCAGCAGCTTAGGATACAGTAATGAGCAGTTCTTC. V usage is TRBV7-9 and J usage is TRBJ2-1; D remains unclear. The V gene lost 1 base and the J gene lost 7 bases, with 8 bases spanning the gap. The CDR3 is made up of 13 amino acids. CDR1 and CDR2 from the germline V gene are SEHNR and FQNEAQ (reference sequence).

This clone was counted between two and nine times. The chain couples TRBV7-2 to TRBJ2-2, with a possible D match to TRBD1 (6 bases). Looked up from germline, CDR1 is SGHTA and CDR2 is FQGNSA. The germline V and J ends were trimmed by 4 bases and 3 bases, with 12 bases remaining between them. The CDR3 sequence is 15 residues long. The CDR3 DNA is TGTGCCAGCAGCTCCTCAGGGGTACACACCGGGGAGCTGTTTTTT. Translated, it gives CASSSSGVHTGELFF.

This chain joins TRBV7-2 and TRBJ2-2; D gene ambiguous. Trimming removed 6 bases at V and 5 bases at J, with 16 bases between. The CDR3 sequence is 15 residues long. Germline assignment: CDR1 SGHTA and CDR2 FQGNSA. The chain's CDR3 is CASSIAYYKTGELFF. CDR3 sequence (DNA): TGTGCCAGCAGTATCGCTTACTACAAGACCGGGGAGCTGTTTTTT.

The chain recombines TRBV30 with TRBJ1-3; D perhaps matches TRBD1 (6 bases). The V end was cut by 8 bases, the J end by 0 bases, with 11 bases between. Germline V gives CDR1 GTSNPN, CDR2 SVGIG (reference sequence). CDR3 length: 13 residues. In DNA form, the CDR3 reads TGTGCCACCGGACAGAGCTCTGGAAACACCATATATTTT. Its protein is CATGQSSGNTIYF.

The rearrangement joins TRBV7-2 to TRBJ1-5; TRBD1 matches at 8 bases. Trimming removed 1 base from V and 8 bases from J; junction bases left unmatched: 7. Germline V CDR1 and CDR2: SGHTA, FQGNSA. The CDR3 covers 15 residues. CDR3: CASSLGTGYGEPQHF. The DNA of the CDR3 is TGTGCCAGCAGCTTAGGGACAGGGTACGGGGAGCCCCAGCATTTT.

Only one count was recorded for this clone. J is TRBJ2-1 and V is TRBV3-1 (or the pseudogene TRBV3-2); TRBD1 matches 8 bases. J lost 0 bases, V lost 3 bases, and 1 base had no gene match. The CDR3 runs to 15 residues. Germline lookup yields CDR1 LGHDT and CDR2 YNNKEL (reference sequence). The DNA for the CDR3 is TGTGCCAGCAGCCACGACAGGGGCTCCTACAATGAGCAGTTCTTC. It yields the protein CASSHDRGSYNEQFF.

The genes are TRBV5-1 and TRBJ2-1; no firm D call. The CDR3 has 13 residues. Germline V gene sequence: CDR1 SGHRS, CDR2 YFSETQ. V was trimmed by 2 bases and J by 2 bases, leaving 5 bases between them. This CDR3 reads CASSFGAYNEQFF. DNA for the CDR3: TGCGCCAGCAGCTTTGGGGCCTACAATGAGCAGTTCTTC.

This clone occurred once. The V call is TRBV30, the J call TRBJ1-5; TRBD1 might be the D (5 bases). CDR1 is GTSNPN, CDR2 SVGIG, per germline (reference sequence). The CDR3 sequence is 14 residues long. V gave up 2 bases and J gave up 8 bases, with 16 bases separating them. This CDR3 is CAWSPARGREPQHF. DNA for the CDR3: TGTGCCTGGAGTCCTGCCCGGGGCCGGGAGCCCCAGCATTTT.

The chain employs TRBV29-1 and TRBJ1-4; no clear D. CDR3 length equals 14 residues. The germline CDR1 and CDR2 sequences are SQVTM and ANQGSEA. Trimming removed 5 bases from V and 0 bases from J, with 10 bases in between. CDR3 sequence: CSVLSPTTNEKLFF. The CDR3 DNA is TGCAGCGTTCTCTCCCCGACAACTAATGAAAAACTGTTTTTT.